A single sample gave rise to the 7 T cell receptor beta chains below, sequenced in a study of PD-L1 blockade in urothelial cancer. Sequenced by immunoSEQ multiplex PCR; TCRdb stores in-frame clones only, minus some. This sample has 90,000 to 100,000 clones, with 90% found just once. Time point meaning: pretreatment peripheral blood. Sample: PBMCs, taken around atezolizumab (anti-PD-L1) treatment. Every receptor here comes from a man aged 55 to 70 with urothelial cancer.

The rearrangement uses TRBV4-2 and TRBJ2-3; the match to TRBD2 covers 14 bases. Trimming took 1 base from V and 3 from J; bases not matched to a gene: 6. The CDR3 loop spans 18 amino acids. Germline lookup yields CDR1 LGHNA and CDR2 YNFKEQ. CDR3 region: CASSQGLAGGRETDTQYF. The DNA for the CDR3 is TGTGCCAGCAGCCAAGGACTAGCGGGAGGGCGAGAGACAGATACGCAGTATTTT.

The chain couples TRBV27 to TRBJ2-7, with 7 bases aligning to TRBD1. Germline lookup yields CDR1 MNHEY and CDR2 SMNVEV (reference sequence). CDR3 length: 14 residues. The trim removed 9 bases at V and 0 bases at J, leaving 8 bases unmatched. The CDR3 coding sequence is TGTGCCAGTCGGCCGGGACAGAGCTCCTACGAGCAGTACTTC. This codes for CASRPGQSSYEQYF.

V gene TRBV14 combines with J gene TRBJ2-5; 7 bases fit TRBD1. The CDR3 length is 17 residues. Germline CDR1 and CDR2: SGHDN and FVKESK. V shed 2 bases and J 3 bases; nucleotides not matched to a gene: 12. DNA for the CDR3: TGTGCCAGCAGCCAATTCCAGGGGGTTACCCCCAAAGAGACCCAGTACTTC. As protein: CASSQFQGVTPKETQYF.

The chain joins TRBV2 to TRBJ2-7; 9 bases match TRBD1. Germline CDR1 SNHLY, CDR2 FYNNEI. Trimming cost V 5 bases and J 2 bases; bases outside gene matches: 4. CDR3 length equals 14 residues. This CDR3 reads CASSWDRETYEQYF. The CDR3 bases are TGTGCCAGCAGTTGGGACAGGGAAACCTACGAGCAGTACTTC.

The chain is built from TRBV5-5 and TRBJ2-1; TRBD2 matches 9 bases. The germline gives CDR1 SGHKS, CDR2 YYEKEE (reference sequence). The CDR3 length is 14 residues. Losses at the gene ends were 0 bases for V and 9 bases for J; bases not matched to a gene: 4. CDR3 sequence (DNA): TGTGCCAGCAGCTTGGTAGCGGGGGATGGTGAGCAGTTCTTC. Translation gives CASSLVAGDGEQFF.

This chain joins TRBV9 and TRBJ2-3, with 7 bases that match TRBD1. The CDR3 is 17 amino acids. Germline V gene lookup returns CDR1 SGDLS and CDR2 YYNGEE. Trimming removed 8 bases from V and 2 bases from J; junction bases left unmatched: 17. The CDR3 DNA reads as TGTGCCAGTTACTTTTCAGGGGGAAGGACCTTCACAGATACGCAGTATTTT. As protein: CASYFSGGRTFTDTQYF.

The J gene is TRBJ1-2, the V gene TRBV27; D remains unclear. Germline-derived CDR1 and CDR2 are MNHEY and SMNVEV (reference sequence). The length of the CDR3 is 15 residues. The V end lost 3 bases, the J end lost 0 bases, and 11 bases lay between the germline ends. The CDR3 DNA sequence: TGTGCCAGCAGTTTTATGGGCAGAGCTAACTATGGCTACACCTTC. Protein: CASSFMGRANYGYTF.